This T cell receptor (beta chain) was retrieved from a study of blood T cell repertoires in COVID-19. V lost 2 bases, J lost 5 bases, and 6 bases stayed unmatched. CDR1 and CDR2 (germline): KGHDR, SFDVKD. There are 16 residues in the CDR3. Sequenced by immunoSEQ multiplex PCR; TCRdb stores in-frame clones only, minus some. Of a few hundred thousand clones in the sample, about 85% were seen once. This TCR was sampled from a woman aged 18-35 years who had recovered from COVID-19. Source material: peripheral blood. V and J are TRBV24-1 and TRBJ2-1; 9 nucleotides agree with TRBD1. CDR3 nucleotide sequence: TGTGCCACCAGTGATTCCGGGACAGGGATCCACAATGAGCAGTTCTTC. Translation: CATSDSGTGIHNEQFF.